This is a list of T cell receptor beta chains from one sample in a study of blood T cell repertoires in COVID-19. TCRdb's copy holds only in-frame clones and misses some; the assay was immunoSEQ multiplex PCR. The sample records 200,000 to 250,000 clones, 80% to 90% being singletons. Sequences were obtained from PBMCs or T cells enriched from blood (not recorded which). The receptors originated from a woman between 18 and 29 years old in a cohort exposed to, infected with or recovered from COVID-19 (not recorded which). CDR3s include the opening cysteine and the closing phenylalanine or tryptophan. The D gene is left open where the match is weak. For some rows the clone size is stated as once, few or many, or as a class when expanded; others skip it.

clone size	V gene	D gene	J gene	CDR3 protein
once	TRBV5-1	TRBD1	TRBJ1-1	CASGRGQVNTEAFF
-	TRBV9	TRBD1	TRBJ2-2	CASSVGPGQGNTGELFF
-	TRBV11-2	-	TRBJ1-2	CASSRREGGYTF
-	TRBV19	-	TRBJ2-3	CASSNGLSGDTQYF
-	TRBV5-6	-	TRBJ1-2	CASSRTPLLGYTF
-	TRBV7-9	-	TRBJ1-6	CASRGGGYNSPLHF
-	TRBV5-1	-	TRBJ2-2	CASSFPQNTGELFF
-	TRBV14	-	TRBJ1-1	CASSQGGVSEAFF
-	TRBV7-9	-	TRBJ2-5	CASSTRQVLTQYF
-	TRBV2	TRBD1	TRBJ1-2	CASSSGQGNYGYTF
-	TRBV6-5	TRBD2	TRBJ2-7	CASIMSEREAYEQYF
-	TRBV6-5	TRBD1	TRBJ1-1	CASRRTGLNTEAFF
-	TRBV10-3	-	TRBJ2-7	CAISSSGTYEQYF
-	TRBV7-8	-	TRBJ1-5	CASSVQGRRNQPQHF
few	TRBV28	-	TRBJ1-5	CASSSPGEDQPQHF
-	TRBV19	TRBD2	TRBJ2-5	CASSETGTSGEETQYF
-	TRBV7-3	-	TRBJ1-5	CASSLDSYSNQPQHF
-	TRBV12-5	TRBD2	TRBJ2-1	CASARGGSGSSYNEQFF
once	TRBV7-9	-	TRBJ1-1	CASSLGLKNTEAFF
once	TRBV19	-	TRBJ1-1	CASSMGQGLEAFF
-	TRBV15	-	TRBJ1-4	CATSRDYGDEKLFF
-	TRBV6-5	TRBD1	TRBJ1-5	CASSPLQQGGQPQHF
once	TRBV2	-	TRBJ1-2	CASSEGPGGYGYTF
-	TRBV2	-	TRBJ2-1	CASSELAENEQFF
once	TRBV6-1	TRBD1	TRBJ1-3	CASSGLQGAAGNTIYF
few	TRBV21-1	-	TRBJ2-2	CASSKAHFIRTANTGELFF
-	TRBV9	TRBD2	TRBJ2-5	CASSGRASGGASGETQYF
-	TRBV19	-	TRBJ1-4	CASSPQRRTNEKLFF
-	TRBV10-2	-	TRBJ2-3	CATSDWTDSTDTQYF
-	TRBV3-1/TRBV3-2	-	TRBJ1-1	CASSLQGSNTEAFF
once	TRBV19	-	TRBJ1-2	CASRGEGYTF